A single TCR beta chain is shown here with its context. Profiling relied on immunoSEQ multiplex PCR, and the TCRdb table lists in-frame clones only, not all of them. The table includes about 8,700 clones, roughly 91% detected once. The data derive from a study of technical replicates of blood from a handful of donors. CDR1 is ENHRY, CDR2 SYGVKD, per germline. V shed 4 bases and J 1 base; nucleotides not matched to a gene: 7. The length of the CDR3 is 17 residues. The gene calls are TRBV10-3 and TRBJ2-2; TRBD2 matches 9 bases. The material sequenced was PBMCs. The clonotype was recovered from a human donor in good health. The CDR3 sequence: CAISGNSGSGNTGELFF. The CDR3 region has the DNA TGTGCCATCAGTGGCAATAGCGGGAGTGGGAACACCGGGGAGCTGTTTTTT.